A selection of T cell receptor beta chains follows, all from one sample in a study of shared clonotypes between healthy human individuals. Using immunoSEQ multiplex PCR, the repertoire was profiled, and TCRdb retains in-frame clones only, with some absent. The sample has more than 2,000,000 clones, more than 80% seen once. Sequencing was done on a sample of naive CD4+ T cells from PBMCs. Receptor source: a man aged 18-30 years in good health. Some clones in this sample may be carry-over from other donors' samples. Each CDR3 is given with its conserved first and last residue. The order of the fields is V gene, clone size, D gene, J gene, CDR3 protein, CDR3 DNA. The D gene is left open where the match is weak. The size of a clone is reported for some rows only, either as once, few or many, or as a class for expanded clones.

>TRBV5-1|NA|TRBD1|TRBJ2-1
CASSLGTGYGEQFF
TGCGCCAGCAGCTTGGGGACAGGGTACGGTGAGCAGTTCTTC
>TRBV7-2|NA|NA|TRBJ2-7
CASSLLHYEQYF
TGTGCCAGCAGCCTGCTCCACTACGAGCAGTACTTC
>TRBV18|once|NA|TRBJ1-5
CASSPSVLGDRNQPQHF
TGTGCCAGCTCACCATCCGTTTTGGGGGATCGGAATCAGCCCCAGCATTTT
>TRBV7-9|NA|TRBD1|TRBJ1-1
CASSPRRGRDTEAFF
TGTGCCAGCAGCCCAAGGAGGGGGCGCGACACTGAAGCTTTCTTT
>TRBV19|NA|NA|TRBJ1-2
CASSSPRVPSYGYTF
TGTGCCAGTAGTTCCCCGCGGGTACCGAGCTATGGCTACACCTTC
>TRBV5-1|NA|NA|TRBJ2-3
CASSLGLGVGTDTQYF
TGCGCCAGCAGCTTGGGGTTGGGAGTTGGCACAGATACGCAGTATTTT
>TRBV28|NA|NA|TRBJ2-7
CATNSPGTSWSEQYF
TGTGCCACCAACTCCCCCGGGACAAGTTGGTCCGAGCAGTACTTC
>TRBV30|NA|TRBD2|TRBJ2-7
CAWREPGLAADYEQYF
TGTGCCTGGAGGGAACCGGGACTAGCGGCAGACTACGAGCAGTACTTC
>TRBV19|NA|NA|TRBJ1-3
CASSPRQAYSGNTIYF
TGTGCCAGTAGCCCGAGGCAGGCCTACTCTGGAAACACCATATATTTT
>TRBV9|NA|NA|TRBJ1-1
CASSQGGAEAFF
TGTGCCAGCAGCCAAGGGGGGGCTGAAGCTTTCTTT
>TRBV5-4|NA|TRBD2|TRBJ2-1
CASSLVVSGRYNEQFF
TGTGCCAGCAGCTTGGTCGTTAGCGGGAGGTACAATGAGCAGTTCTTC
>TRBV21-1|NA|NA|TRBJ2-4
CASSRLNVAKNIQYF
TGTGCCAGCAGCCGCCTAAATGTAGCCAAAAACATTCAGTACTTC
>TRBV28|NA|NA|TRBJ2-3
CASSLLGEATDTQYF
TGTGCCAGCAGTTTACTCGGGGAAGCGACAGATACGCAGTATTTT
>TRBV5-1|NA|NA|TRBJ1-3
CASSLSPASGNTIYF
TGCGCCAGCAGCTTGTCCCCAGCCTCTGGAAACACCATATATTTT
>TRBV19|NA|NA|TRBJ1-4
CASTSSDRRGKLFF
TGTGCCAGTACCTCATCAGACAGGCGGGGAAAACTGTTTTTT
>TRBV19|NA|TRBD2|TRBJ2-5
CASSNGRASETQYF
TGTGCCAGTAGTAACGGGAGGGCCTCGGAGACCCAGTACTTC
>TRBV5-1|NA|NA|TRBJ1-2
CASSPTGYYGYTF
TGCGCCAGCAGCCCAACAGGGTACTATGGCTACACCTTC
>TRBV29-1|NA|NA|TRBJ2-5
CSVETVGRGQETQYF
TGCAGCGTTGAAACCGTCGGGCGGGGACAAGAGACCCAGTACTTC